This T cell receptor beta chain was documented in a study of cytomegalovirus exposure and HLA in healthy donors. The PCR was carried out with 60 Vbeta primers and 13 Jbeta primers. The repertoire was sequenced with immunoSEQ multiplex PCR; TCRdb's copy has only in-frame clones and lacks some. The sample table sets out about 200,000 clones. With respect to this clone: The target antigen is unknown.

General study points: It was approximately 160 TCR beta chains that were listed as cytomegalovirus-associated. High specificity and sensitivity for cytomegalovirus status were reported for the classifier. Later analysis suggested links between common viral pathogens and several top significant clusters.

The V and J ends lost 3 bases and 2 bases respectively, with 9 bases between them. This CDR3 contains 14 residues. Per germline, CDR1 LNHDA and CDR2 SQIVND (reference sequence). Sequencing used PBMCs. This chain uses TRBV19 with TRBJ2-3; D perhaps matches TRBD1 (5 bases). The receptor comes from a girl aged 2-10 years in good health and CMV-seropositive. CDR3 DNA sequence: TGTGCCAGTAGTATTGGACATCTCACAGATACGCAGTATTTT. Its translation is CASSIGHLTDTQYF.